The clone carrying this TCR beta chain was seen ten or more times. The antigen remains undetermined. cDNA molecules carried unique molecular identifiers, and template switching added a universal primer site. TCRdb reprocessed the 5' RACE reads with MiXCR, giving one entry per CDR3 protein. The profile shows 510,000 or so distinct CDR3 sequences, 13% to 15% of them singletons. This sample was taken from a study of identical twins. Overall study results and limits: Interpretation of the results relied on cross-sectional statistical analysis and not on following the same donors.

CDR3 length: 17 amino acids. The germline V gene encodes CDR1 SGHAT and CDR2 FQNNGV. J gave up 1 base and V 5 bases, and 9 bases lay outside the gene matches. The sample also formed part of further work on yellow fever vaccine responses in identical twins.

The specimen sequenced was CD4+ T cells sorted from blood. This receptor was identified in a young woman in good health. This sequence joins TRBV11-2 and TRBJ2-2, with 8 bases that match TRBD1. The CDR3 nucleotides read TGTGCCAGCAGCCCAGGGGGCTGGGACAAGAACACCGGGGAGCTGTTTTTT. Translated: CASSPGGWDKNTGELFF.